The 4 T cell receptor beta chains presented below share a single source sample, sequenced in a study of T cell responses to AZD1222 COVID-19 vaccine. The protocol was immunoSEQ multiplex PCR, while the TCRdb copy is restricted to in-frame clones and leaves out a portion. The table includes 85,000 to 100,000 clones, around nine tenths detected once. The sequenced sample was peripheral blood, obtained on day 0 of AZD1222 vaccination. These receptors were collected from an adult in good health.

The chain is built from TRBV4-3 and TRBJ2-3, with TRBD2 identical over 9 bases. The CDR3 is made up of 16 amino acids. The V gene end was trimmed by 1 base and the J gene end by 4 bases; junction bases not matched to a gene: 6. The germline V gene encodes CDR1 LGHNA and CDR2 YSLEER. The CDR3 coding sequence is TGCGCCAGCAGCCAAGGAGGGGCGGGAGGGGCAGATACGCAGTATTTT. This codes for CASSQGGAGGADTQYF.

This chain links TRBV5-8 with TRBJ1-3, with D possibly being TRBD1 (5 bases). The CDR3 has 17 amino acids. The V gene lost 0 bases and the J gene lost 0 bases, with 13 bases spanning the gap. Germline V gene sequence: CDR1 SGHTS, CDR2 YDEGEE. This chain's CDR3 is CASSLGDGLYSGNTIYF. The CDR3 DNA sequence: TGTGCCAGCAGCTTGGGGGACGGACTTTACTCTGGAAACACCATATATTTT.

This rearrangement joins TRBV30 to TRBJ1-1; TRBD1 matches at 8 bases. Germline CDR1 reads GTSNPN; CDR2 reads SVGIG (reference sequence). The CDR3 consists of 12 residues. The junction had 0 bases not matched to a gene; V was cut back by 0 bases and J by 6 bases. The CDR3 loop reads CAWSVTGAEAFF. The CDR3 DNA sequence: TGTGCCTGGAGTGTGACAGGGGCTGAAGCTTTCTTT.

The chain recombines TRBV19 with TRBJ2-1, with 8 nucleotides matching TRBD2. CDR3 length: 15 amino acids. In germline, CDR1 is LNHDA, CDR2 SQIVND (reference sequence). V gave up 4 bases and J gave up 0 bases; unmatched junction bases: 2. The CDR3 DNA reads as TGTGCCAGTAGTAAGCGGGAGAGCTCCTACAATGAGCAGTTCTTC. It is translated as CASSKRESSYNEQFF.